Listed below are T cell receptor beta chains from one sample, sequenced in a study of OX40 agonist ivuxolimab in advanced cancers. Clones were sequenced by immunoSEQ multiplex PCR, and TCRdb holds only the in-frame ones, with some missing. The data contain more than 70,000 clones, over 75% of them singletons. Source: CD4+ or CD8+ T cells sorted from blood, taken in a trial of the OX40 agonist ivuxolimab. All receptors derive from an adult with an advanced solid tumor such as melanoma, head and neck, liver or kidney cancer. The CDR3 runs from the conserved cysteine through the conserved F or W. D genes are given only for firm matches. Size is omitted from some rows. Given values are once, few, many or a class for expanded clones.

j_call | d_call | cdr3_length | clone_size | v_call | cdr3_nt | cdr3_aa
TRBJ1-2 | . | 17 | . | TRBV5-4 | TGTGCCAGCAGCTTGGCCCGTGGGGGCACCGATATTTATGGCTACACCTTC | CASSLARGGTDIYGYTF
TRBJ2-7 | . | 17 | . | TRBV14 | TGTGCCAGCAGCCAGACCAGTGGTTTGGGGCCAGACTACGAGCAGTACTTC | CASSQTSGLGPDYEQYF
TRBJ2-5 | TRBD2 | 17 | . | TRBV4-2 | TGTGCCAGCAGCCCAGTGGGTAGCGGGAGGATTGGAGAGACCCAGTACTTC | CASSPVGSGRIGETQYF
TRBJ2-6 | . | 15 | . | TRBV19 | TGTGCCAGTAGTATTGCTGGGTCTGGGGCCAACGTCCTGACTTTC | CASSIAGSGANVLTF
TRBJ1-5 | . | 13 | . | TRBV9 | TGTGCCAGCAGCGACCTCGGGTATCAGCCCCAGCATTTT | CASSDLGYQPQHF
TRBJ2-2 | TRBD1 | 18 | . | TRBV7-9 | TGTGCCAGCAGCTTAGGACTAACAGGGGCCGCAAACACCGGGGAGCTGTTTTTT | CASSLGLTGAANTGELFF
TRBJ1-1 | . | 14 | . | TRBV10-1 | TGCGCCAGCAGTGAGCAGGGAGGGGGCACTGAAGCTTTCTTT | CASSEQGGGTEAFF
TRBJ1-1 | TRBD1 | 20 | . | TRBV6-1 | TGTGCCAGCAGTGATACTACCCGCGGGAGCGGGACAGCTATGAACACTGAAGCTTTCTTT | CASSDTTRGSGTAMNTEAFF
TRBJ1-3 | . | 16 | once | TRBV19 | TGTGCCAGTAGTCCTAAGGGGCAGGGGATAGGAAACACCATATATTTT | CASSPKGQGIGNTIYF
TRBJ1-1 | TRBD1 | 18 | medium-sized | TRBV7-3 | TGTGCCAGCAGCTTATTGGGCCCGGGACAGGGTGGTGACACTGAAGCTTTCTTT | CASSLLGPGQGGDTEAFF
TRBJ2-1 | . | 13 | . | TRBV10-3 | TGTGCCATCAGAGGACTCGCCTACAATGAGCAGTTCTTC | CAIRGLAYNEQFF
TRBJ2-5 | TRBD1 | 16 | . | TRBV5-8 | TGTGCCAGCAGCACGGGGACAGGGGACACCGGAGAGACCCAGTACTTC | CASSTGTGDTGETQYF
TRBJ2-1 | TRBD2 | 15 | . | TRBV28 | TGTGCCAGCAGCCTCGGGACTAGCGGGAAGTTGGAGCAGTTCTTC | CASSLGTSGKLEQFF
TRBJ2-3 | TRBD2 | 15 | . | TRBV5-1 | TGCGCCAGCAATATAGCGGGGGCTAGCACAGATACGCAGTATTTT | CASNIAGASTDTQYF
TRBJ2-5 | TRBD2 | 17 | . | TRBV5-4 | TGTGCCAGCAGCTCCGTTCCGGGACTAGCGGGTGGCGAGACCCAGTACTTC | CASSSVPGLAGGETQYF
TRBJ2-1 | TRBD2 | 16 | once | TRBV4-1 | TGCGCCAGCAGCCAAGGGCGACTAGCGGGCTACAATGAGCAGTTCTTC | CASSQGRLAGYNEQFF
TRBJ1-2 | . | 13 | few | TRBV7-3 | TGTGCCAGCAGCGGTCAGGGCCTGGAAGGCTACACCTTC | CASSGQGLEGYTF
TRBJ1-5 | . | 15 | . | TRBV10-1 | TGCGCCAGCACCGATCCTCGAGGCGGCAATCAGCCCCAGCATTTT | CASTDPRGGNQPQHF
TRBJ2-3 | . | 12 | once | TRBV18 | TGTGCCAGCTCATTCAGCACAGATACGCAGTATTTT | CASSFSTDTQYF
TRBJ2-5 | TRBD2 | 16 | . | TRBV19 | TGTGCCAGTAGTATAAGCTTCACTAGCGGGGAAGAGACCCAGTACTTC | CASSISFTSGEETQYF
TRBJ2-2 | . | 14 | . | TRBV14 | TGTGCCAGCAGCCGTCTGGGGAACACCGGGGAGCTGTTTTTT | CASSRLGNTGELFF
TRBJ1-5 | . | 16 | once | TRBV18 | TGTGCCAGCTCACTAAACGTCGGGGGTGGGAATCAGCCCCAGCATTTT | CASSLNVGGGNQPQHF
TRBJ1-5 | . | 16 | . | TRBV2 | TGTGCCAGCAGTGGATTGGGGGGGACATACAATCAGCCCCAGCATTTT | CASSGLGGTYNQPQHF
TRBJ2-2 | . | 12 | . | TRBV2 | TGTGCCAGCCGACTACAGTTCGGGGAGCTGTTTTTT | CASRLQFGELFF
TRBJ1-2 | . | 15 | . | TRBV6-1 | TGTGCCAGTACCCTTACAATTCGCGGGGACTATGGCTACACCTTC | CASTLTIRGDYGYTF
TRBJ1-3 | TRBD1 | 15 | . | TRBV11-3 | TGTGCCAGCAGCTTAGGGGGACAGACACGAAACACCATATATTTT | CASSLGGQTRNTIYF
TRBJ1-2 | TRBD1 | 15 | once | TRBV7-9 | TGTGCCAGCAGCTTAGGGTCAGGGGGCGATTCTGGCTACACCTTC | CASSLGSGGDSGYTF
TRBJ2-5 | TRBD2 | 16 | . | TRBV7-7 | TGTGCCAGCAGCCCGGGACTAGCGGGAGAGAGGGAGACCCAGTACTTC | CASSPGLAGERETQYF
TRBJ2-7 | . | 15 | . | TRBV11-3 | TGTGCCAGCAGCTTGACTCCCGTTGGAGGAGGCGAGCAGTACTTC | CASSLTPVGGGEQYF
TRBJ1-1 | . | 13 | . | TRBV27 | TGTGCCAGCAGAAATTACAGGGATACTGAAGCTTTCTTT | CASRNYRDTEAFF
TRBJ2-1 | . | 13 | . | TRBV19 | TGTGCCAGTAGTATTGCAGGATACAATGAGCAGTTCTTC | CASSIAGYNEQFF
TRBJ1-3 | . | 16 | once | TRBV18 | TGTGCCAGCTCACCATCGCCAGGCCGCTCTGGAAACACCATATATTTT | CASSPSPGRSGNTIYF
TRBJ2-7 | TRBD2 | 14 | . | TRBV7-2 | TGTGCCAGCAGCTTATCCGGGGGGTTCTACGAGCAGTACTTC | CASSLSGGFYEQYF
TRBJ1-6 | . | 13 | . | TRBV2 | TGTGCCAGCAAGGGGGATTATAATTCACCCCTCCACTTT | CASKGDYNSPLHF
TRBJ1-2 | . | 14 | few | TRBV7-9 | TGTGCCAGCAGCCCCATGGAAGTGACATATGGCTACACCTTC | CASSPMEVTYGYTF
TRBJ1-1 | . | 12 | few | TRBV2 | TGTGCCAGCAACATGTGGAACACTGAAGCTTTCTTT | CASNMWNTEAFF
TRBJ2-7 | TRBD1 | 16 | . | TRBV11-3 | TGTGCCAGCAGCCATAACCGGGACAGGGATGACTACGAGCAGTACTTC | CASSHNRDRDDYEQYF
TRBJ2-7 | TRBD1 | 12 | . | TRBV7-9 | TGTGCCAGCAGCCCACAGGGGGGAGAGCAGTACTTC | CASSPQGGEQYF
TRBJ1-3 | TRBD1 | 16 | . | TRBV15 | TGTGCCACCAGCAGAGATTTGACAGGGACAGGAAACACCATATATTTT | CATSRDLTGTGNTIYF
TRBJ1-2 | TRBD1 | 14 | . | TRBV9 | TGTGCCAGCACCCTCACAGGGGGCGGCTTGGACTACACCTTC | CASTLTGGGLDYTF
TRBJ1-1 | . | 16 | . | TRBV7-9 | TGTGCCAGCAGCTTAGCGACTAACAGGGCGAACACTGAAGCTTTCTTT | CASSLATNRANTEAFF
TRBJ1-1 | . | 14 | few | TRBV5-6 | TGTGCCAGCAGCCGGAATATGGGTAGCACTGAAGCTTTCTTT | CASSRNMGSTEAFF
TRBJ2-1 | TRBD2 | 17 | . | TRBV10-3 | TGTGCCATCAGTGAGATAGGGCGGGGGGGATCCTACAATGAGCAGTTCTTC | CAISEIGRGGSYNEQFF
TRBJ1-5 | TRBD1 | 18 | . | TRBV19 | TGTGCCAGTAGTATGTACTCCCCAGGGACAGGCGGTGGTCAGCCCCAGCATTTT | CASSMYSPGTGGGQPQHF
TRBJ2-5 | . | 13 | . | TRBV2 | TGTGCCAGCAGTGCGAGGCTAGCGGAGACCCAGTACTTC | CASSARLAETQYF
TRBJ1-2 | . | 15 | . | TRBV6-1 | TGTGCCAGCAGCTCCGCCAGGGCCATAAACTATGGCTACACCTTC | CASSSARAINYGYTF
TRBJ2-7 | . | 14 | . | TRBV6-5 | TGTGCCAGCAGCCGGACTGCTAGCTCCTACGAGCAGTACTTC | CASSRTASSYEQYF
TRBJ1-5 | TRBD1 | 18 | . | TRBV2 | TGTGCCAGCAGCTCCTCGTCGGACAGGGTCTATAGCAATCAGCCCCAGCATTTT | CASSSSSDRVYSNQPQHF
TRBJ2-1 | TRBD2 | 17 | . | TRBV7-9 | TGTGCCAGCAGCCCCTTCACTAGCGCAAGCTCCTACAATGAGCAGTTCTTC | CASSPFTSASSYNEQFF